The rows below give T cell receptor beta chains drawn from one sample of a study of beta chain features in type 1 diabetes. Here immunoSEQ multiplex PCR was the method, and the copy in TCRdb shows in-frame clones only, minus some. The sample comprises fewer than 550,000 clones, about an eighth of which are singletons, and more than 0.045% rests with the top ten. Material for sequencing was naive CD4+ T cells from blood. Receptor source: a woman younger than 35 in good health. Both conserved end residues are part of each CDR3. A D gene is named only where the DNA matches it firmly. Clone size is stated in some rows and not others, as once, few, many or a class when expanded.

v_call	d_call	clone_size	j_call	cdr3_nt	cdr3_aa
TRBV29-1	TRBD1	few	TRBJ2-7	TGCAGCGTTGGGGGACCGGGACAGGCGTCCTACGAGCAGTACTTC	CSVGGPGQASYEQYF
TRBV7-2	NA	few	TRBJ2-5	TGTGCCAGCAGCCTAAAGGGGGACGGGGCCCAGTACTTC	CASSLKGDGAQYF
TRBV19	NA	few	TRBJ2-3	TGTGCCAGTAGTATCTGGGGGAAATCGGGCACAGATACGCAGTATTTT	CASSIWGKSGTDTQYF
TRBV2	NA	few	TRBJ1-5	TGTGCCAGCAGTGACGCAGGGGCCTTTACGCCCCAGCATTTT	CASSDAGAFTPQHF
TRBV29-1	TRBD1	few	TRBJ2-2	TGCAGCGTTTCCGGGACAGGGAACACCGGGGAGCTGTTTTTT	CSVSGTGNTGELFF
TRBV9	NA	few	TRBJ2-3	TGTGCCAGCAGCGTAGGGCTGGTTAGGCCAGATACGCAGTATTTT	CASSVGLVRPDTQYF
TRBV7-2	NA	NA	TRBJ1-2	TGTGCCAGCAGCTTAGACGGAGGGAACTATGGCTACACCTTC	CASSLDGGNYGYTF
TRBV5-1	NA	few	TRBJ1-2	TGCGCCAGCAGCTTGGCGGACAGTGTATATGGCTACACCTTC	CASSLADSVYGYTF
TRBV28	NA	NA	TRBJ2-3	TGTGCCAGCACCGGTTTCGGGGGCTACACAGATACGCAGTATTTT	CASTGFGGYTDTQYF
TRBV15	NA	many	TRBJ2-4	TGTGCCACCAGCAGAGGGGGGCAGGACATTCAGTACTTC	CATSRGGQDIQYF
TRBV20-1	NA	NA	TRBJ1-3	TGCAGTGCTAGGTTCCAGCGAGGCATATATTTT	CSARFQRGIYF
TRBV11-3	TRBD2	few	TRBJ2-2	TGTGCCAGCAGCTCCTCGGGAGGGATGAACACCGGGGAGCTGTTTTTT	CASSSSGGMNTGELFF
TRBV9	NA	few	TRBJ2-4	TGTGCCAGCAGCGTAGGGCGGGAATGGCACATTCAGTACTTC	CASSVGREWHIQYF
TRBV18	NA	NA	TRBJ1-2	TGTGCCAGCTCACCACCCGTTAGGGTCCGTGGCTACACCTTC	CASSPPVRVRGYTF
TRBV6-1	NA	NA	TRBJ2-1	TGTGCCTGCCAGAGGGCCGGAGAGCAGTTCTTC	CACQRAGEQFF
TRBV29-1	NA	NA	TRBJ2-7	TGCAGCGTTGGCAGCCACGAGCAGTACTTC	CSVGSHEQYF
TRBV30	NA	NA	TRBJ1-1	TGTGCCTGGAGAAGAAAGGGCTACAGCCCTCAAGCTTTCTTT	CAWRRKGYSPQAFF
TRBV7-2	TRBD2	NA	TRBJ2-3	TGTGCCAGCAGCTATAGTTCTCTAGCGGTGGGCACAGATACGCAGTATTTT	CASSYSSLAVGTDTQYF
TRBV7-9	NA	few	TRBJ2-7	TGTGCCAGCAGCCCGGACTACCGTCCCTACGAGCAGTACTTC	CASSPDYRPYEQYF
TRBV30	TRBD2	NA	TRBJ2-7	TGTGCCTGGAGTGTAGGCGGGAGTGGGTACGAGCAGTACTTC	CAWSVGGSGYEQYF
TRBV4-3	NA	few	TRBJ1-2	TGCGCCAGCAGCCAAGATCCCAGCGCCTCTGGCTACACCTTC	CASSQDPSASGYTF
TRBV6-1	TRBD1	NA	TRBJ1-1	TGTGCCAGCAGCCTCGACAGGGATTATACTGAAGCTTTCTTT	CASSLDRDYTEAFF
TRBV25-1	NA	few	TRBJ1-1	TGTGCCAGCAGTATCGGAAGCGAAGCTTTCTTT	CASSIGSEAFF
TRBV29-1	TRBD1	few	TRBJ2-5	TGCAGCGTCGAGGGACAGGGGAAAGAGACCCAGTACTTC	CSVEGQGKETQYF